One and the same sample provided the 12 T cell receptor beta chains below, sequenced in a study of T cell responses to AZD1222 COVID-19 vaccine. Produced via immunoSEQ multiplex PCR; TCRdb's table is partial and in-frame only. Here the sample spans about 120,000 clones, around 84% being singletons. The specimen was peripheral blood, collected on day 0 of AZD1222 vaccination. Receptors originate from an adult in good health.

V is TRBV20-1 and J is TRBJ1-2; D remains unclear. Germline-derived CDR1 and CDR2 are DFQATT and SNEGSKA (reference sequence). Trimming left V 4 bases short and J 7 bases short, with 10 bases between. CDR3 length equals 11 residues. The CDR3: CSATTESGYTF. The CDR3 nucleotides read TGCAGTGCTACCACAGAGTCTGGCTACACCTTC.

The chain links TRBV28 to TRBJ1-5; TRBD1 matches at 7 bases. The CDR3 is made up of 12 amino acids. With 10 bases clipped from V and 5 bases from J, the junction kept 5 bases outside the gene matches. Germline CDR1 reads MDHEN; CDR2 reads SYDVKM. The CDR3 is CATRRGDQPQHF. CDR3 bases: TGTGCCACCCGCAGGGGGGATCAGCCCCAGCATTTT.

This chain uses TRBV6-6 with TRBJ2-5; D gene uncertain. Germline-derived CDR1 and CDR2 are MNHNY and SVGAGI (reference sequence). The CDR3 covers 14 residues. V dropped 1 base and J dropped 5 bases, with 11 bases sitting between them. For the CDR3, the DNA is TGTGCCAGCAGTTACTTGGCGGACGGGGAGACCCAGTACTTC. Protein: CASSYLADGETQYF.

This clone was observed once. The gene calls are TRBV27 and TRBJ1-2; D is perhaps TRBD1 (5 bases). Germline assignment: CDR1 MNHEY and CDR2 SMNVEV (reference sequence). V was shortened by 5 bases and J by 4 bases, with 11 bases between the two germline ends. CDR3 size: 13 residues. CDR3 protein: CASSPLDSYGYTF. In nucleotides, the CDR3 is TGTGCCAGCAGTCCACTCGACAGCTATGGCTACACCTTC.

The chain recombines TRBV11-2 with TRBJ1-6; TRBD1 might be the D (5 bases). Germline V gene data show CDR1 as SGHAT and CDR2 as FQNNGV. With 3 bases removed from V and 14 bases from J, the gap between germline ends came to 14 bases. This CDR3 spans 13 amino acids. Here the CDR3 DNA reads TGTGCCAGCAGCTTGGCCACGGGGGGGGCCCTCCACTTT. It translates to CASSLATGGALHF.

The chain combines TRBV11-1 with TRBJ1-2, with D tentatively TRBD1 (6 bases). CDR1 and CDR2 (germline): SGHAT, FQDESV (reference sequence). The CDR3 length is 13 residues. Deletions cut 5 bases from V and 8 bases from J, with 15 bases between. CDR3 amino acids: CASSQGRQQGYTF. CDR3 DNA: TGTGCCAGCAGCCAGGGGAGGCAACAAGGCTACACCTTC.

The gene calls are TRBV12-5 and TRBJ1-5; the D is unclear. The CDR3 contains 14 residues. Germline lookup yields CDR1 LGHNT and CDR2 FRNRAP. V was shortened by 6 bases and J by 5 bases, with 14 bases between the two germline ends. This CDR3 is CASGLTSKDQPQHF. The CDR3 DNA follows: TGTGCTAGTGGACTGACTAGTAAGGATCAGCCCCAGCATTTT.

CDR3 sequence: CASSQNPTLVGPIQYF. The CDR3 region has the DNA TGCGCCAGCAGCCAAAACCCCACCCTGGTGGGGCCCATTCAGTACTTC. The V call is TRBV4-3, the J call TRBJ2-4; a weak D match, TRBD1 (5 bases). The V end lost 2 bases, the J end lost 9 bases, and 20 bases lay between the germline ends. The germline gives CDR1 LGHNA, CDR2 YSLEER. The CDR3 consists of 16 residues.

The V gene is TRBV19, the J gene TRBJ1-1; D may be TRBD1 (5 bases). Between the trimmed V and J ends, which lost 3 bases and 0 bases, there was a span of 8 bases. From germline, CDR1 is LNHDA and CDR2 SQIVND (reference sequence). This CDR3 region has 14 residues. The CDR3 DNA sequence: TGTGCCAGTAGTATGACAGCCTTGAACACTGAAGCTTTCTTT. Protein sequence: CASSMTALNTEAFF.

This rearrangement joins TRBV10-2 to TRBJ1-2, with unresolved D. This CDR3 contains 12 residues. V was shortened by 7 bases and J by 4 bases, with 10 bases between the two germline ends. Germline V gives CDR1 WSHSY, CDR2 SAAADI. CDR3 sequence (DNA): TGCGCCAGCAATACACCACTCTATGGCTACACCTTC. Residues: CASNTPLYGYTF.

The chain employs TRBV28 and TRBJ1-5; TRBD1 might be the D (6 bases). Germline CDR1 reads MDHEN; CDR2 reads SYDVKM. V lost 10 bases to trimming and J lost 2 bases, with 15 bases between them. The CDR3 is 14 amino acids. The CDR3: CAMQGLDGNQPQHF. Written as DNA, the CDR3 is TGTGCCATGCAGGGGCTGGATGGCAATCAGCCCCAGCATTTT.

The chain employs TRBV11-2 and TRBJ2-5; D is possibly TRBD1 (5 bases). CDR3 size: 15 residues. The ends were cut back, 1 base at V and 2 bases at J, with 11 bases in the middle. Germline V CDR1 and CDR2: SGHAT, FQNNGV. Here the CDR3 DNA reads TGTGCCAGCAGCTTAGTGGCTAGGGGACAAGAGACCCAGTACTTC. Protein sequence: CASSLVARGQETQYF.